This TCR beta chain was identified during a study of cytomegalovirus exposure and HLA in healthy donors. V was trimmed by 6 bases and J by 0 bases, leaving 6 bases between them. Germline assignment: CDR1 SEHNR and CDR2 FQNEAQ (reference sequence). The CDR3 length is 12 residues. Comment on this clone: Other DNA sequences from this sample encode an identical CDR3 as well.

PCR employed 60 Vbeta and 13 Jbeta primers. The assay was immunoSEQ multiplex PCR, and TCRdb's table has in-frame clones only and misses some. The data show about 97,000 clones, 60% to 80% seen once. These donors, healthy bone marrow donors, were studied. The receptor's source is a male donor in good health and CMV-seropositive. Sequenced material: PBMCs. V and J are TRBV7-9 and TRBJ2-7; D unresolved. CDR3 in DNA: TGTGCCAGCAGTTCCAGCTCCTACGAGCAGTACTTC. Its protein is CASSSSSYEQYF.